This T cell receptor (beta chain) was observed in a study of blood T cell repertoires in COVID-19. Under the authors' procedure: Reference gene primers were amplified, and this amplification served to estimate nucleated cell counts. TCRdb's table, derived via immunoSEQ multiplex PCR, lists solely in-frame clones and lacks some. V and J calls and clone size are given by that table; D and trimming were obtained from the DNA. The data hold tens of thousands of clones, with about four fifths observed a single time. This clone was counted once. V lost 8 bases, J lost 5 bases, and 21 bases lay in between. Germline V gene sequence: CDR1 MNHEY, CDR2 SVGAGI. The CDR3 length is 15 residues.

V gene TRBV6-5 combines with J gene TRBJ2-5; perhaps TRBD2 as D (5 bases). Sequenced input: peripheral blood. The receptor's source is a man between 25 and 39 years old with COVID-19, enrolled during active disease. CDR3 in amino acids: CASQDGRPRGETQYF. CDR3 nucleotide sequence: TGTGCCAGCCAAGATGGGCGACCTCGCGGGGAGACCCAGTACTTC.